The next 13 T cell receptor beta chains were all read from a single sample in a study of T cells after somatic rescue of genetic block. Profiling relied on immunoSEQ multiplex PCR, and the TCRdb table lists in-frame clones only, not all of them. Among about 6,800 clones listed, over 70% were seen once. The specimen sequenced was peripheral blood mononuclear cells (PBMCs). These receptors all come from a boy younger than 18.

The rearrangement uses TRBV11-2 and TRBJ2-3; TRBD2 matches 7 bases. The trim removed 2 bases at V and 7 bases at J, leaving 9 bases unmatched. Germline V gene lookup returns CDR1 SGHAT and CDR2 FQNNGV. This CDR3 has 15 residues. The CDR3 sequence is CASSLYGRPPNTQYF. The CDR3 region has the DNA TGTGCCAGCAGCTTATACGGGAGGCCTCCTAATACGCAGTATTTT. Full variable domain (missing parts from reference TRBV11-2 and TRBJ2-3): EAGVAQSPRYKIIEKRQSVAFWCNPISGHATLYWYQQILGQGPKLLIQFQNNGVVDDSQLPKDRFSAERLKGVDSTLKIQPAKLEDSAVYLCASSLYGRPPNTQYFGPGTRLTVL.

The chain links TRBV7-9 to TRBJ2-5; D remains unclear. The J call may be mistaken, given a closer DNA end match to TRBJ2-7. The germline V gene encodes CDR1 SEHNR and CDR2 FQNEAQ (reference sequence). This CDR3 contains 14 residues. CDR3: CASSLPGSSYEQYF. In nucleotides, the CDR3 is TGTGCCAGCAGCTTACCTGGCAGCTCCTACGAGCAGTACTTC.

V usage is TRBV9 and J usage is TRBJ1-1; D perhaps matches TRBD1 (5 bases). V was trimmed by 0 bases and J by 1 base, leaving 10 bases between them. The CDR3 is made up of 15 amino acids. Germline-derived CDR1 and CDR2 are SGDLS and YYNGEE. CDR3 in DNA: TGTGCCAGCAGCGTAGAAGGACACCCGAACACTGAAGCTTTCTTT. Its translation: CASSVEGHPNTEAFF. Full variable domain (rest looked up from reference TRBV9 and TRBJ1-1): DSGVTQTPKHLITATGQRVTLRCSPRSGDLSVYWYQQSLDQGLQFLIQYYNGEERAKGNILERFSAQQFPDLHSELNLSSLELGDSALYFCASSVEGHPNTEAFFGQGTRLTVV.

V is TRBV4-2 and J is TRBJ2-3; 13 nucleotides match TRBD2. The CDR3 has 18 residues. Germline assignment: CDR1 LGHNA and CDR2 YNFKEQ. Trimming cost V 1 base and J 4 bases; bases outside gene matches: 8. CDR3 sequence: CASSQGRTSGRGADTQYF. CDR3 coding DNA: TGTGCCAGCAGCCAAGGACGAACTAGCGGGAGGGGAGCAGATACGCAGTATTTT.

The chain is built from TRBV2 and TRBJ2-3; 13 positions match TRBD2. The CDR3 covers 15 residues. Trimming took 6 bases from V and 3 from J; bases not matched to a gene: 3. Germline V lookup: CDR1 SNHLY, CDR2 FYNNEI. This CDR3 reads CASRGTSGKTDTQYF. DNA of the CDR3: TGTGCCAGCAGGGGGACTAGCGGGAAAACAGATACGCAGTATTTT.

CDR3 sequence (DNA): TGCAGCATTACAGGACGCTGGGGGCAGTACTTC. This encodes CSITGRWGQYF. The chain has TRBV29-1 and TRBJ2-7, with a possible D match to TRBD1 (5 bases). V dropped 8 bases and J dropped 9 bases, with 17 bases sitting between them. CDR1 is SQVTM, CDR2 ANQGSEA, per germline. The CDR3 extends over 11 amino acids.

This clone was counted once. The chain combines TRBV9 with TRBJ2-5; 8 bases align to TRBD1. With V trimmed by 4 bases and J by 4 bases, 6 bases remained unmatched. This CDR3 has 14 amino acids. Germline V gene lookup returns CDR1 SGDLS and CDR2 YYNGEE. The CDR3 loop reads CASSTQGARETQYF. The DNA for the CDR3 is TGTGCCAGCAGCACTCAGGGGGCTCGAGAGACCCAGTACTTC.

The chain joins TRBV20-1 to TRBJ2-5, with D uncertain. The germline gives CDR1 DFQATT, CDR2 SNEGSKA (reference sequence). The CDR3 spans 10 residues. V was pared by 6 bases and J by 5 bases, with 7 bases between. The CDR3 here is CSAQRETQYF. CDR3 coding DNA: TGCAGTGCCCAGAGGGAGACCCAGTACTTC.

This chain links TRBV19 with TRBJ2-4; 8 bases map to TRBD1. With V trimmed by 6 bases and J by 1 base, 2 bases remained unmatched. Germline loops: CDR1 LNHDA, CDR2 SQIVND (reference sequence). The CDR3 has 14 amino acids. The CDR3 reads CASRWTGAKNIQYF. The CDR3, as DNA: TGTGCCAGTAGGTGGACAGGGGCCAAAAACATTCAGTACTTC.

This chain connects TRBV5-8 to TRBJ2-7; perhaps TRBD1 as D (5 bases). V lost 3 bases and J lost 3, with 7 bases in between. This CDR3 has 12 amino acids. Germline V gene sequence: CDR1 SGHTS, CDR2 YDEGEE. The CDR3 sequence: CASSWGYYEQYF. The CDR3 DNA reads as TGTGCCAGCAGCTGGGGCTACTACGAGCAGTACTTC.

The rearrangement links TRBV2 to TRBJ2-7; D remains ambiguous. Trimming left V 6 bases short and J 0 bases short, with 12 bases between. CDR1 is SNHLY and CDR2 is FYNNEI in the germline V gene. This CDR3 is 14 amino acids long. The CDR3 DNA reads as TGTGCCAGCAGAGTCCGGGCCAGCTCCTACGAGCAGTACTTC. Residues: CASRVRASSYEQYF.

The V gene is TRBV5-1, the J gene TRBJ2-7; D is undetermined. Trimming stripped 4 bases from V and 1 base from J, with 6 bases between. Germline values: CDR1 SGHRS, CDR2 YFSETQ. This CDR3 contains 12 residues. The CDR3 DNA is TGCGCCAGCAGCCGTGAGTCCTACGAGCAGTACTTC. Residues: CASSRESYEQYF.

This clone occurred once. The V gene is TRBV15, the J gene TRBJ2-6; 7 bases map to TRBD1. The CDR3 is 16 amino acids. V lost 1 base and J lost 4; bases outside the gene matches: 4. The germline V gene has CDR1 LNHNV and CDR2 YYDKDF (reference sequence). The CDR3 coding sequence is TGTGCCACCAGCAGAGTAGGGACAGCGGGGGCCAACGTCCTGACTTTC. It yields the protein CATSRVGTAGANVLTF. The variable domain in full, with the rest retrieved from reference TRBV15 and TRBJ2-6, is DAMVIQNPRYQVTQFGKPVTLSCSQTLNHNVMYWYQQKSSQAPKLLFHYYDKDFNNEADTPDNFQSRRPNTSFCFLDIRSPGLGDTAMYLCATSRVGTAGANVLTFGAGSRLTVL.